Below, 9 T cell receptor beta chains from the same sample are listed, as sequenced in a study of CD8+ T cells in alopecia areata. As to treatment: oral pan-JAK inhibitor, 5-10 mg twice daily. cDNA prepared by RNA extraction and subsequent reverse transcription served as the template for sequencing. The data were produced by immunoSEQ multiplex PCR, yet TCRdb's version contains in-frame clones alone and is incomplete. The profile shows 200,000 to 250,000 clones, around three fifths of them singletons. The sample consisted of CD4+ T cells sorted from blood, taken at week 4, from a patient treated with tofacitinib. These receptors all come from a human donor with alopecia areata.

The CDR3 coding sequence is TGTGCCATCAGCCTAAAAACAGGGGGCGAGGAGACCCAGTACTTC. This translates into CAISLKTGGEETQYF. The chain couples TRBV10-3 to TRBJ2-5, with 9 bases aligning to TRBD1. The germline V gene has CDR1 ENHRY and CDR2 SYGVKD. Losses at the gene ends were 6 bases for V and 5 bases for J; bases not matched to a gene: 10. This CDR3 is built from 15 residues.

The V call is TRBV5-1, the J call TRBJ2-6; weak D call: TRBD2 (6 bases). With 3 bases removed from V and 0 bases from J, the gap between germline ends came to 7 bases. The germline V gene encodes CDR1 SGHRS and CDR2 YFSETQ. The CDR3 sequence is 15 residues long. The CDR3 sequence: CASSSGGSGANVLTF. As DNA, the CDR3 is TGCGCCAGCAGCTCCGGGGGCTCTGGGGCCAACGTCCTGACTTTC.

V gene TRBV2 combines with J gene TRBJ2-5; 8 bases map to TRBD1. V trimming: 1 base; J trimming: 2 bases; junction bases outside the gene matches: 6. CDR1 is SNHLY and CDR2 is FYNNEI in the germline V gene. The CDR3 is 16 amino acids. CDR3 nucleotides: TGTGCCAGCAGTGAAGGGTCCAGACAGGGGCAAGAGACCCAGTACTTC. Amino acid sequence: CASSEGSRQGQETQYF.

This clone was counted between two and nine times. Here the CDR3 reads CASSQVKNSPLHF. The CDR3 DNA reads TGTGCCAGCAGCCAAGTCAAAAATTCACCCCTCCACTTT. The chain uses TRBV14 and TRBJ1-6, with D unresolved. The CDR3 runs to 13 residues. The germline CDR1 and CDR2 sequences are SGHDN and FVKESK. V lost 1 base and J lost 7, with 5 bases in between. Based on the CDR3 plus reference TRBV14 and TRBJ1-6, the full variable domain is EAGVTQFPSHSVIEKGQTVTLRCDPISGHDNLYWYRRVMGKEIKFLLHFVKESKQDESGMPNNRFLAERTGGTYSTLKVQPAELEDSGVYFCASSQVKNSPLHFGNGTRLTVT.

The chain combines TRBV29-1 with TRBJ1-2; D is undetermined. Trimming shortened V by 3 bases and J by 0 bases, and 11 bases separated the two germline ends. The CDR3 has 14 residues. Germline V gene sequence: CDR1 SQVTM, CDR2 ANQGSEA. The CDR3 sequence: CSVDTRLSNYGYTF. CDR3 sequence (DNA): TGCAGCGTTGATACCCGGTTGTCTAACTATGGCTACACCTTC.

This clone was found many times. Distinct nucleotide sequences in the sample also encode this CDR3. The chain uses TRBV7-2 and TRBJ1-4; D is unclear. The V end was cut by 5 bases, the J end by 3 bases, with 7 bases between. The CDR3 is made up of 13 amino acids. Germline CDR1 and CDR2: SGHTA and FQGNSA. The CDR3 reads CASSGGPNEKLFF. CDR3 coding DNA: TGTGCCAGCAGCGGCGGACCTAATGAAAAACTGTTTTTT.

V usage is TRBV6-5 and J usage is TRBJ2-3; D ambiguous. Germline lookup yields CDR1 MNHEY and CDR2 SVGAGI. V dropped 2 bases and J dropped 2 bases, with 11 bases sitting between them. The CDR3 consists of 15 residues. CDR3 DNA: TGTGCCAGCAGTTACCCGGACGGAGACACAGATACGCAGTATTTT. Protein product: CASSYPDGDTDTQYF.

This clone occurred a few times. The chain couples TRBV30 to TRBJ2-7; TRBD1 matches at 8 bases. Germline V gene data show CDR1 as GTSNPN and CDR2 as SVGIG (reference sequence). Losses at the gene ends were 5 bases for V and 7 bases for J; bases not matched to a gene: 13. CDR3 length equals 14 residues. CDR3 region: CAWSIHGQGSEQYF. DNA of the CDR3: TGTGCCTGGTCTATACATGGACAGGGAAGTGAGCAGTACTTC.

This chain links TRBV19 with TRBJ2-7; the D gene is possibly TRBD1 (6 bases). Between the trimmed V and J ends, which lost 5 bases and 1 base, there was a span of 9 bases. Germline-derived CDR1 and CDR2 are LNHDA and SQIVND (reference sequence). The CDR3 loop spans 13 amino acids. CDR3 in DNA: TGTGCCAGTAGTCCAACAGGGTCCTACGAGCAGTACTTC. Amino acid sequence: CASSPTGSYEQYF. The full variable domain, rest sourced from reference TRBV19 and TRBJ2-7, is DGGITQSPKYLFRKEGQNVTLSCEQNLNHDAMYWYRQDPGQGLRLIYYSQIVNDFQKGDIAEGYSVSREKKESFPLTVTSAQKNPTAFYLCASSPTGSYEQYFGPGTRLTVT.